Below are 11 T cell receptor beta chains sequenced from a single sample in a study of neurological immune-mediated disorders. TCRdb re-analysed the 5' RACE reads in MiXCR, keeping a single row per CDR3 protein. Here the sample spans approximately 38,000 distinct CDR3 sequences, around 7.2% being singletons. Specimen: CD4+ T cells from blood. Source of these receptors: a middle-aged man in good health.

This clonotype was seen many times. This CDR3 reads CASSQGQAYGYTF. The CDR3 nucleotides read TGTGCCAGCAGCCAAGGACAAGCTTATGGCTACACCTTC. The gene calls are TRBV3-1 and TRBJ1-2; the D is unclear. The germline V gene has CDR1 LGHDT and CDR2 YNNKEL (reference sequence). The CDR3 has 13 amino acids. The ends were cut back, 1 base at V and 5 bases at J, with 8 bases in the middle.

Many counts were recorded for this clonotype. The genes are TRBV4-1 and TRBJ2-6, with D possibly matching TRBD2 (6 bases). This CDR3 contains 14 residues. Germline CDR1 is MGHRA and CDR2 is YSYEKL. V lost 4 bases, J lost 3 bases, and 7 bases lay in between. The CDR3 DNA is TGCGCCAGCAGCCTCGGGAGTGGGGCCAACGTCCTGACTTTC. Protein sequence: CASSLGSGANVLTF.

This clonotype was counted only a few times. The CDR3 region has the DNA TGCGCCAGCAGCCAAGATGGGACTGGGGCTTACGAGCAGTACTTC. This codes for CASSQDGTGAYEQYF. V usage is TRBV4-1 and J usage is TRBJ2-7; maybe TRBD2 (6 bases). The germline V gene encodes CDR1 MGHRA and CDR2 YSYEKL. The CDR3 is 15 residues long. The ends were cut back, 0 bases at V and 4 bases at J, with 13 bases in the middle.

This clonotype was found many times. This chain uses TRBV6-6 with TRBJ2-3; D may be TRBD2 (7 bases). Germline CDR1 reads MNHNY; CDR2 reads SVGAGI (reference sequence). CDR3 length: 16 residues. V dropped 6 bases and J dropped 4 bases, with 20 bases sitting between them. The CDR3 bases are TGTGCCAGCAGCGGCTTCGGAGGGGGAGGGCCAGATACGCAGTATTTT. It yields the protein CASSGFGGGGPDTQYF.

This clonotype was counted at least ten times. This chain uses TRBV7-8 with TRBJ1-1, with TRBD1 as a possible D gene (6 bases). The CDR3 is 13 residues long. The germline CDR1 and CDR2 sequences are SGHVS and FQNEAQ. CDR3 residues: CASGGGLNTEAFF. CDR3 DNA: TGTGCTAGCGGAGGGGGTTTGAACACTGAAGCTTTCTTT.

This clonotype came up many times. The CDR3: CAWSRGQGENIQYF. The CDR3, as DNA: TGTGCCTGGAGTCGAGGACAGGGCGAAAACATTCAGTACTTC. The gene calls are TRBV30 and TRBJ2-4; the match to TRBD1 covers 8 bases. The trim removed 2 bases at V and 5 bases at J, leaving 5 bases unmatched. Germline V gives CDR1 GTSNPN, CDR2 SVGIG (reference sequence). The length of the CDR3 is 14 residues.

This clonotype was detected many times. The rearrangement joins TRBV29-1 to TRBJ1-1; the D gene is possibly TRBD1 (6 bases). In germline, CDR1 is SQVTM, CDR2 ANQGSEA. Between the trimmed V and J ends, which lost 6 bases and 4 bases, there was a span of 15 bases. The CDR3 extends over 13 amino acids. As DNA, the CDR3 is TGCAGCGTGCAACAGGGTAAAGGCACTGAAGCTTTCTTT. Amino acids: CSVQQGKGTEAFF.

This clonotype has a handful of counts. DNA of the CDR3: TGCGCCAGCAGCCAAGATACGGCAGTTCGTTCCCAGCATTTT. This translates into CASSQDTAVRSQHF. The chain couples TRBV4-1 to TRBJ1-5, with D uncertain. The CDR3 totals 14 residues. From germline, CDR1 is MGHRA and CDR2 YSYEKL. Trimming removed 0 bases from V and 11 bases from J, with 14 bases in between.

This chain joins TRBV20-1 and TRBJ2-5; TRBD2 matches 15 bases. The CDR3 spans 17 residues. Germline V gene data show CDR1 as DFQATT and CDR2 as SNEGSKA (reference sequence). Trimming took 6 bases from V and 4 from J; bases not matched to a gene: 12. CDR3 sequence reads: CSAERGGLAGGRETQYF. The CDR3 DNA follows: TGCAGTGCGGAGCGGGGGGGACTAGCGGGAGGAAGAGAGACCCAGTACTTC.

V and J are TRBV3-1 and TRBJ2-2, with a possible D match to TRBD2 (5 bases). CDR3 length: 14 amino acids. CDR1 LGHDT and CDR2 YNNKEL come from the germline V gene (reference sequence). V dropped 3 bases and J dropped 4 bases, with 9 bases sitting between them. The CDR3 nucleotides are TGTGCCAGCAGCCATGTCCGGGGCACCGGGGAGCTGTTTTTT. This sequence encodes CASSHVRGTGELFF.

This clonotype was seen repeatedly, ten times or more. This chain connects TRBV29-1 to TRBJ2-6, with TRBD1 matching over 11 bases. There are 15 residues in the CDR3. Germline V gives CDR1 SQVTM, CDR2 ANQGSEA. V lost 6 bases, J lost 0 bases, and 1 base stayed unmatched. As DNA, the CDR3 is TGCAGCGTCGGGACAGGGGGCTCTGGGGCCAACGTCCTGACTTTC. It translates to CSVGTGGSGANVLTF.